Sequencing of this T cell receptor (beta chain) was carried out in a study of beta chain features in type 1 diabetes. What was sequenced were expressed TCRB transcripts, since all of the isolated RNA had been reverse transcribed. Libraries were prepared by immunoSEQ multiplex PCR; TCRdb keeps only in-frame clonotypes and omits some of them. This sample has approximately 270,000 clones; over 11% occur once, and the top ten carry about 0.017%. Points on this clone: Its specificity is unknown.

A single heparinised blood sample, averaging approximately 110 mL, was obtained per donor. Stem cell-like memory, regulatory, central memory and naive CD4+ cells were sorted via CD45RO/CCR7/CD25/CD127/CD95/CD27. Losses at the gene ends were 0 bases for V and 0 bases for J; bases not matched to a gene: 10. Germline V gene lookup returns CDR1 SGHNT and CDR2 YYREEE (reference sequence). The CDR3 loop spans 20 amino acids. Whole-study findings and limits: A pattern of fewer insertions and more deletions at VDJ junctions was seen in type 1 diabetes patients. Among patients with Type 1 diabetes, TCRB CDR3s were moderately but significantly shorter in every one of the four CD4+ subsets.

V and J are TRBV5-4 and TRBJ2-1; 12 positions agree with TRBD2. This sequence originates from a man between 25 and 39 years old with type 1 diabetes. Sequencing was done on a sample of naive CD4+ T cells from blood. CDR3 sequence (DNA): TGTGCCAGCAGCTTGGCCAGACTAGCGGGAGCCCCCAGCTCCTACAATGAGCAGTTCTTC. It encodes CASSLARLAGAPSSYNEQFF.